Below are 5 T cell receptor beta chains sequenced from a single sample in a study of shared clonotypes between healthy human individuals. Sequencing used immunoSEQ multiplex PCR; TCRdb keeps in-frame clones, though not all of them. The sample consists of around 980,000 clones, 75% to 80% of them appearing once. Input material: memory CD4+ T cells from PBMCs. Subset: CD45RA-negative fraction. Every receptor here comes from a man aged 18-30 years in good health. Some clones in this sample may be carry-over from other donors' samples.

Worth noting for this clone: This same CDR3 is encoded by further DNA sequences in the sample. The chain carries TRBV27 and TRBJ2-5; D is possibly TRBD2 (6 bases). The CDR3 is 13 amino acids. Germline values: CDR1 MNHEY, CDR2 SMNVEV (reference sequence). The V gene lost 3 bases and the J gene lost 5 bases, with 10 bases spanning the gap. CDR3 sequence reads: CASSFRRGETQYF. The CDR3, as DNA: TGTGCCAGCAGTTTCCGGCGGGGTGAGACCCAGTACTTC.

This chain connects TRBV28 to TRBJ2-7, with 14 positions matching TRBD2. Germline loops: CDR1 MDHEN, CDR2 SYDVKM. V gave up 4 bases and J gave up 2 bases; unmatched junction bases: 13. This CDR3 is 19 amino acids long. The CDR3 DNA is TGTGCCAGCAGTTCCGGGGGACTAGCGGGAGTCTCGGCCCCCTACGAGCAGTACTTC. This gives the protein CASSSGGLAGVSAPYEQYF.

The chain links TRBV29-1 to TRBJ2-7, with 10 positions matching TRBD1. Losses at the gene ends were 4 bases for V and 3 bases for J; bases not matched to a gene: 3. Germline CDR1 reads SQVTM; CDR2 reads ANQGSEA. The CDR3 is 13 residues long. The CDR3 reads CSVAGTGVYEQYF. CDR3 in DNA: TGCAGCGTTGCCGGGACAGGGGTCTACGAGCAGTACTTC.

The J gene is TRBJ1-6, the V gene TRBV7-9; TRBD1 agrees at 7 bases. Germline V gene lookup returns CDR1 SEHNR and CDR2 FQNEAQ (reference sequence). Unmatched junction bases numbered 5, after V lost 0 bases and J lost 9 bases. The CDR3 loop spans 15 amino acids. CDR3 nucleotides: TGTGCCAGCAGCTTAGCGGCAGGGGGAGGTTCACCCCTCCACTTT. Protein product: CASSLAAGGGSPLHF.

This clone has a handful of counts. The chain links TRBV18 to TRBJ1-4, with D possibly matching TRBD1 (6 bases). Trimming pared 0 bases from V and 8 bases from J, leaving 13 bases between. Looked up from germline, CDR1 is KGHSH and CDR2 is LQKENI. The CDR3 length is 15 residues. Here the CDR3 reads CASSPPGTKKEKLFF. The CDR3 region has the DNA TGTGCCAGCTCACCACCCGGGACAAAGAAGGAAAAACTGTTTTTT.